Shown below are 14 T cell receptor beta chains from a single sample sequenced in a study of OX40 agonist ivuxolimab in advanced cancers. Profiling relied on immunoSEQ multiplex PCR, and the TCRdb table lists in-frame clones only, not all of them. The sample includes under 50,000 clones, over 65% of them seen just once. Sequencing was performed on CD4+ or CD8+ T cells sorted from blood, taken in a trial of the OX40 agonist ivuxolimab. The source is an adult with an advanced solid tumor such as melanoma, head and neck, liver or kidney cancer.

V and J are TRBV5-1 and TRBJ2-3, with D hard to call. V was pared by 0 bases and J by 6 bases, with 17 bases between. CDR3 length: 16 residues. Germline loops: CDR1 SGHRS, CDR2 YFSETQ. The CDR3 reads CASSLEATPGVDTQYF. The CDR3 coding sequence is TGCGCCAGCAGCTTGGAAGCGACCCCAGGAGTTGATACGCAGTATTTT.

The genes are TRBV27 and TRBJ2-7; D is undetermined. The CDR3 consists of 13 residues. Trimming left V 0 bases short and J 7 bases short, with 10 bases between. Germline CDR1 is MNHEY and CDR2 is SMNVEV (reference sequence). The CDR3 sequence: CASSLSQVGEQYF. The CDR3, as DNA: TGTGCCAGCAGTTTATCCCAGGTGGGGGAGCAGTACTTC.

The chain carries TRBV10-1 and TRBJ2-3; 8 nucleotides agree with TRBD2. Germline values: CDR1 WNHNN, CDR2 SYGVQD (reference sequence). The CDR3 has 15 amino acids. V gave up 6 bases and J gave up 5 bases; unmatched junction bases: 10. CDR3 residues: CASSERERREDTQYF. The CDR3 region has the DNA TGCGCCAGCAGCGAGCGGGAGCGAAGAGAAGATACGCAGTATTTT.

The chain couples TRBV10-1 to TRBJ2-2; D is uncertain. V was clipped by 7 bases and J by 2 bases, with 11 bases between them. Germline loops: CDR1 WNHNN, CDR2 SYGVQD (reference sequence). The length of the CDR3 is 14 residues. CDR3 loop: CASMGQINTGELFF. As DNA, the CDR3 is TGCGCCAGCATGGGCCAGATAAACACCGGGGAGCTGTTTTTT.

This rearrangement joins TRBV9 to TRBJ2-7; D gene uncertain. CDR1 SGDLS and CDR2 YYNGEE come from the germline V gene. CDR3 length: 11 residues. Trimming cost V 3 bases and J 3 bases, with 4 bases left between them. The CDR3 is CASSAGYEQYF. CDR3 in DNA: TGTGCCAGCAGCGCGGGCTACGAGCAGTACTTC.

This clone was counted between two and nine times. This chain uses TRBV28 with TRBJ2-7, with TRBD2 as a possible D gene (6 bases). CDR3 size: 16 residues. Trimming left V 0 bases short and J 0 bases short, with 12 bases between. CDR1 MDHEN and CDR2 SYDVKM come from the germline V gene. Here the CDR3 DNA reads TGTGCCAGCAGTTTATGGGAGGGGAGAAGCTCCTACGAGCAGTACTTC. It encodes CASSLWEGRSSYEQYF.

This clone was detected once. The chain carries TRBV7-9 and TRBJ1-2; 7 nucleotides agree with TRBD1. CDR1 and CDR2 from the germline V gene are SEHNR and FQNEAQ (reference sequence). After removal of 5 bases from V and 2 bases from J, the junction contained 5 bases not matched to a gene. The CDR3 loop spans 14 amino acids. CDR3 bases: TGTGCCAGCAGCGCCTCAGGGGGAAACTATGGCTACACCTTC. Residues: CASSASGGNYGYTF.

CDR3 loop: CASSQVGGQGLLSSYEQYF. The CDR3 nucleotides are TGCGCCAGCAGCCAAGTGGGGGGACAGGGTCTTTTGTCCAGCTACGAGCAGTACTTC. This sequence joins TRBV4-3 and TRBJ2-7, with 9 bases fitting TRBD1. The CDR3 sequence is 19 residues long. With V trimmed by 1 base and J by 3 bases, 16 bases remained unmatched. Germline V gene data show CDR1 as LGHNA and CDR2 as YSLEER.

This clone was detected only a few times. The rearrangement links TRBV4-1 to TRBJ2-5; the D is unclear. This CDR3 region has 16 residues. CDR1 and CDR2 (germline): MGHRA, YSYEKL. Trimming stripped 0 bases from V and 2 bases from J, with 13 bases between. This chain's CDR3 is CASSQDIGRQQETQYF. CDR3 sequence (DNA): TGCGCCAGCAGCCAAGATATTGGCCGGCAACAAGAGACCCAGTACTTC.

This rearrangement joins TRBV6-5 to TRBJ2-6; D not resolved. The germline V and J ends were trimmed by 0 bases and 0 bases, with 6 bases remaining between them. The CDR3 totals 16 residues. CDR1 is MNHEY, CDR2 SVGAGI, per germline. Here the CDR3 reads CASSYSFDSGANVLTF. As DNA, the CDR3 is TGTGCCAGCAGTTACTCGTTCGACTCTGGGGCCAACGTCCTGACTTTC.

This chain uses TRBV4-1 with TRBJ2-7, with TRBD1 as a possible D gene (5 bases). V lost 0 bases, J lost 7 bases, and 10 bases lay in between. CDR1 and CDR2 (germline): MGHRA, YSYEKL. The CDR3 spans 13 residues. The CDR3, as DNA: TGCGCCAGCAGCCAAGATCAGGGTCGGGAGCAGTACTTC. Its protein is CASSQDQGREQYF.

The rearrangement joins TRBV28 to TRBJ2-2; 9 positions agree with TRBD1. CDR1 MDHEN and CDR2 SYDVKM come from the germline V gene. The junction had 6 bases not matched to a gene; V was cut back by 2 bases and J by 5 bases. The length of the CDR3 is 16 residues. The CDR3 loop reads CASSLTGGPKTGELFF. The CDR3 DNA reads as TGTGCCAGCAGTTTAACAGGGGGCCCAAAAACCGGGGAGCTGTTTTTT.

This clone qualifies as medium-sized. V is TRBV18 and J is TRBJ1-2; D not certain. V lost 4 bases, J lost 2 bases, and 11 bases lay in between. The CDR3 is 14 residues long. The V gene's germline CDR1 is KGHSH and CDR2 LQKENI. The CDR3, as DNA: TGTGCCAGCTCACTCTCTTACAGCAACTATGGCTACACCTTC. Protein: CASSLSYSNYGYTF.

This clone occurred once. DNA for the CDR3: TGCGCCAGCAGCCAAGAATTGTCGGGCGGGGTAGGATCCTACGAGCAGTACTTC. As protein: CASSQELSGGVGSYEQYF. This rearrangement joins TRBV4-1 to TRBJ2-7; the D gene is possibly TRBD2 (6 bases). The V and J ends lost 0 bases and 1 base respectively, with 19 bases between them. The CDR3 runs to 18 residues. Germline CDR1 MGHRA, CDR2 YSYEKL.